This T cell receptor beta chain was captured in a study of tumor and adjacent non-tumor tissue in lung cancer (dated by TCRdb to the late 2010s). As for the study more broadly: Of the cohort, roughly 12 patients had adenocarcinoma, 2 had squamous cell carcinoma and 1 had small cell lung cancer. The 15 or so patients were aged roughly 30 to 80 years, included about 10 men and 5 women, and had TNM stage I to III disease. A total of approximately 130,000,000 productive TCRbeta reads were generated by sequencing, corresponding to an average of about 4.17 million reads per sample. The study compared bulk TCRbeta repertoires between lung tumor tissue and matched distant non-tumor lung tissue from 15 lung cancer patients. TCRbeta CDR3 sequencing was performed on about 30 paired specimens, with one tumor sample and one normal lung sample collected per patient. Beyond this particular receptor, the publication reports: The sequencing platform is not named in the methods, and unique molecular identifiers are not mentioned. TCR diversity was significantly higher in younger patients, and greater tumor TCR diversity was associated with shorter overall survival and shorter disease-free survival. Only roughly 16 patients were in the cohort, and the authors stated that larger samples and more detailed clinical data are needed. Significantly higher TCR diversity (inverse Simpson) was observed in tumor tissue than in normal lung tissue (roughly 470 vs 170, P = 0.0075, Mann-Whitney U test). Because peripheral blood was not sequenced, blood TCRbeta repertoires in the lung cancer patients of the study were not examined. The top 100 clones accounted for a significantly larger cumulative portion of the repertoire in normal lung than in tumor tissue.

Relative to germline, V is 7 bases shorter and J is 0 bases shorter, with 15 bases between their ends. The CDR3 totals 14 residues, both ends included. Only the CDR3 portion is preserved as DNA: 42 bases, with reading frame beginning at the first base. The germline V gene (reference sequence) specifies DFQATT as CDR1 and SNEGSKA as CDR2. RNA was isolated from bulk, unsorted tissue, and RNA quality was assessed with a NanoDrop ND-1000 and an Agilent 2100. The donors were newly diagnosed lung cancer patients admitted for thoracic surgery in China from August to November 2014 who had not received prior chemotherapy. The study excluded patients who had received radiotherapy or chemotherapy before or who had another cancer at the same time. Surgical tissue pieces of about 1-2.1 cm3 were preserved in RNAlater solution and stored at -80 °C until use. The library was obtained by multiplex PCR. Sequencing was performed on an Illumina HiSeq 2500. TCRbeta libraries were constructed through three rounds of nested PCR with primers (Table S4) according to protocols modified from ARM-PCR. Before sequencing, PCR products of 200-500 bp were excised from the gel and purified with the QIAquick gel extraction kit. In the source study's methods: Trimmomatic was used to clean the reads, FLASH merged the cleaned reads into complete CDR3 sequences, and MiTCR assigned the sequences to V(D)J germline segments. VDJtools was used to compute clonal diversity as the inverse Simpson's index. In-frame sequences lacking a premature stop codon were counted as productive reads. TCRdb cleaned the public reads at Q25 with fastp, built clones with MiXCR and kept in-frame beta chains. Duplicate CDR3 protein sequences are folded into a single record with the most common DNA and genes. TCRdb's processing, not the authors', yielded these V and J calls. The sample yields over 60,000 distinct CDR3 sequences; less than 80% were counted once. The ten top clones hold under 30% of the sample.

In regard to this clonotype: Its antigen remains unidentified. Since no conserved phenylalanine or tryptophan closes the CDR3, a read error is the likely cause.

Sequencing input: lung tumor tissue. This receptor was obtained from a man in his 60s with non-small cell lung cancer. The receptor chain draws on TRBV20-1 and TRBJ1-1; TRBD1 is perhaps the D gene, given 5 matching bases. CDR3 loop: CSGGRTALNTEAFY. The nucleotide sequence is TGCAGTGGGGGGAGAACGGCCTTGAACACTGAAGCTTTCTAT.